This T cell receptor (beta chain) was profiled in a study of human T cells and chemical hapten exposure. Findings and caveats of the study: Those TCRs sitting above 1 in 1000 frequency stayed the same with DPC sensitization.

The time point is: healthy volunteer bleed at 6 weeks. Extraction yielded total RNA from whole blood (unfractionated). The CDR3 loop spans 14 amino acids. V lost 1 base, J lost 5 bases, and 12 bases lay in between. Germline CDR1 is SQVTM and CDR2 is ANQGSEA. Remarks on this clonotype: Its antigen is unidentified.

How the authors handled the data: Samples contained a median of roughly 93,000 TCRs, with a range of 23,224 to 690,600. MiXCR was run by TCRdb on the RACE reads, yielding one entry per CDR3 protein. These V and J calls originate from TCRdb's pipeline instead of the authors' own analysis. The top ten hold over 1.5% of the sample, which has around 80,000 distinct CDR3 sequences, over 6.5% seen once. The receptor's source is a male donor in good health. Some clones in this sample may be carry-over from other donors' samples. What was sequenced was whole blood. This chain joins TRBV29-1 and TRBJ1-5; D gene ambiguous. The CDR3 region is CSVEVSGSDQPQHF. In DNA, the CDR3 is TGCAGCGTTGAAGTCTCAGGATCCGATCAGCCCCAGCATTTT.